This T cell receptor (beta chain) was captured in a study of human T cells and chemical hapten exposure. Looking at the study overall: Sensitization applied 2% DPC to around 2 cm by around 2 cm of upper inner arm skin.

This sample's time point: patch test 3, about 24 weeks after DPC sensitization. Regarding treatment: therapeutic diphenylcyclopropenone sensitization with weekly scalp DPC. TCRdb independently ran MiXCR on the RACE reads; one entry per CDR3 protein. The sample shows 90,000 to 140,000 distinct CDR3 sequences, 30% to 35% of them seen only once. V lost 7 bases, J lost 10 bases, and 10 bases stayed unmatched. This CDR3 has 15 amino acids. The receptor was isolated from a middle-aged man with alopecia areata. Some clones in this sample may be carry-over from other donors' samples. The chain recombines TRBV12-3 or TRBV12-4 with TRBJ2-1; 13 positions match TRBD2. Sequences were derived from whole blood, sampled in connection with sensitization to the hapten diphenylcyclopropenone (DPC). In DNA, the CDR3 is TGTGCCAGCACCCAAGGACTAGCGGGAGTGGGGGAGCAGTTCTTC. Protein product: CASTQGLAGVGEQFF.